Below, 5 T cell receptor beta chains from the same sample are listed, as sequenced in a study of T-cell reconstitution after alpha-beta-depleted transplantation in children. Unique molecular identifiers were used to barcode this TCRbeta library. TCRdb recomputed calls from the PCR reads with MiXCR, one row per CDR3 protein. The repertoire consists of about 640,000 distinct CDR3 sequences, with approximately 15% occurring once and the leading ten covering around 0.96%. The sample here was PBMCs from the stem cell graft donor, taken from the stem cell graft. Every receptor here comes from a human donor who donated a stem cell graft to a child with acute myeloid leukemia.

V and J are TRBV7-9 and TRBJ1-5; D is undetermined. The length of the CDR3 is 13 residues. Trimming left V 5 bases short and J 7 bases short, with 12 bases between. CDR1 and CDR2 (germline): SEHNR, FQNEAQ (reference sequence). Here the CDR3 reads CASSEDPGQPQHF. For the CDR3, the DNA is TGTGCCAGCAGCGAAGACCCGGGCCAGCCCCAGCATTTT.

In this sample, this clonotype turned up many times. The V call is TRBV4-3, the J call TRBJ2-2; D perhaps matches TRBD1 (7 bases). Germline CDR1 LGHNA, CDR2 YSLEER. There are 16 residues in the CDR3. V lost 4 bases to trimming and J lost 5 bases, with 17 bases between them. CDR3 DNA sequence: TGCGCCAGCAGCCTGGAGGAGGGGGCTGGGACCGGGGAGCTGTTTTTT. Its protein product is CASSLEEGAGTGELFF.

This clonotype was detected ten times or more. The chain is built from TRBV20-1 and TRBJ2-3; unclear D gene. Germline V lookup: CDR1 DFQATT, CDR2 SNEGSKA (reference sequence). Trimming left V 3 bases short and J 0 bases short, with 16 bases between. This CDR3 has 16 residues. CDR3 nucleotides: TGCAGTGCTAGGTACAGCTCTAGGCCTAGCACAGATACGCAGTATTTT. Protein: CSARYSSRPSTDTQYF.

This clonotype was seen at least ten times. The chain carries TRBV20-1 and TRBJ2-7; TRBD1 agrees at 7 bases. This CDR3 is 13 amino acids long. In germline, CDR1 is DFQATT, CDR2 SNEGSKA (reference sequence). V shed 1 base and J 3 bases; nucleotides not matched to a gene: 3. The CDR3 loop reads CSARGDRNYEQYF. DNA of the CDR3: TGCAGTGCTAGAGGGGACAGAAACTACGAGCAGTACTTC.

This clonotype was seen many times. CDR3 sequence (DNA): TGCAGTGCTAGAGGCGGGACTAATGAAAAACTGTTTTTT. It specifies CSARGGTNEKLFF. This chain joins TRBV20-1 and TRBJ1-4, with no clear D. The CDR3 consists of 13 residues. Germline CDR1 is DFQATT and CDR2 is SNEGSKA (reference sequence). Trimming left V 1 base short and J 2 bases short, with 5 bases between.